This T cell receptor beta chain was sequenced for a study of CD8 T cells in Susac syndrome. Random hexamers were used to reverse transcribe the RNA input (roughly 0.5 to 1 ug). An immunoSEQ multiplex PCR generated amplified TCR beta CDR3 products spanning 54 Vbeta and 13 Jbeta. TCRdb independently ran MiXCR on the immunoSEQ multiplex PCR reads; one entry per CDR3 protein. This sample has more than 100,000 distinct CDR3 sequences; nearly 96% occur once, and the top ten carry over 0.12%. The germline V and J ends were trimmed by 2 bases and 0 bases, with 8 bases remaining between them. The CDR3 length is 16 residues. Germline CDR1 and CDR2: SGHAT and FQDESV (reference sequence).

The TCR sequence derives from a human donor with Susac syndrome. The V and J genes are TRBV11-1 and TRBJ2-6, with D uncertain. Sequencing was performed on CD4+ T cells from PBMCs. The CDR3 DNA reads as TGTGCCAGCAGCTTAAGCATCACCTCTGGGGCCAACGTCCTGACTTTC. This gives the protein CASSLSITSGANVLTF.